Presented here are 5 T cell receptor beta chains from one specimen sequenced in a study of glioma-infiltrating T cells. Amplification of TCR alpha and beta CDR3 regions from RNA used iRepertoire nested multiplex PCR. TCRdb re-called the multiplex PCR reads through MiXCR, storing one row per CDR3 protein. The table includes fewer than 500,000 distinct CDR3 sequences, 41% detected once. The sequencing sample was made of glioma tissue, nonneoplastic brain tissue, or PBMCs (not recorded which). Receptors originate from a human donor with low-grade glioma or glioblastoma, undergoing nonglioma brain surgery, or in good health (not recorded which).

Notes on this clonotype: A read error may be the cause here, since a much bigger clone is one base away. The V and J genes are TRBV25-1 and TRBJ2-1; TRBD1 matches 9 bases. The CDR3 sequence is 14 residues long. Germline CDR1 is MGHDK and CDR2 is SYGVNS. The J segment lost 10 bases and the V segment lost 2 bases, leaving 6 bases of the junction unmatched. The CDR3 sequence is CASSEPGTGFEQFF. The CDR3 coding sequence is TGTGCCAGCAGTGAACCCGGGACAGGGTTCGAGCAGTTCTTC.

This rearrangement joins TRBV5-1 to TRBJ1-5; TRBD1 matches at 10 bases. Germline V gene lookup returns CDR1 SGHRS and CDR2 YFSETQ. J was trimmed by 1 base and V by 0 bases; bases with no gene match: 13. This CDR3 contains 20 residues. CDR3 protein: CASSLVRRGQGIRSNQPQHF. CDR3 sequence (DNA): TGCGCCAGCAGCTTGGTCAGGCGGGGACAGGGGATCCGGAGCAATCAGCCCCAGCATTTT.

This clonotype was recorded at least ten times. V gene TRBV20-1 combines with J gene TRBJ2-7; 9 bases fit TRBD2. The CDR3 spans 14 residues. Germline CDR1 is DFQATT and CDR2 is SNEGSKA (reference sequence). V gave up 1 base and J gave up 4 bases; unmatched junction bases: 5. CDR3 loop: CSARGAGGPYEQYF. CDR3 nucleotide sequence: TGCAGTGCTAGAGGGGCGGGAGGGCCTTACGAGCAGTACTTC.

The gene calls are TRBV4-2 and TRBJ2-1; no definite D call. The V and J ends lost 5 bases and 10 bases respectively, with 12 bases between them. The CDR3 spans 12 residues. Germline loops: CDR1 LGHNA, CDR2 YNFKEQ. The CDR3 DNA is TGTGCCAGCAGCTTACCCCCCTACGAGCAGTTCTTC. This encodes CASSLPPYEQFF.

In the case of this clonotype: This may be a read error: a much more frequent sequence differs by one nucleotide. The V gene is TRBV27, the J gene TRBJ1-1; D gene unclear. CDR1 is MNHEY, CDR2 SMNVEV, per germline (reference sequence). The V gene lost 6 bases and the J gene lost 5 bases, with 22 bases spanning the gap. This CDR3 comprises 16 residues. The CDR3 coding sequence is TGTGCCAGCAGACCCAGCGTCAGGCCGGATGAAACTGAAGCTTTCTTT. Amino acids: CASRPSVRPDETEAFF.